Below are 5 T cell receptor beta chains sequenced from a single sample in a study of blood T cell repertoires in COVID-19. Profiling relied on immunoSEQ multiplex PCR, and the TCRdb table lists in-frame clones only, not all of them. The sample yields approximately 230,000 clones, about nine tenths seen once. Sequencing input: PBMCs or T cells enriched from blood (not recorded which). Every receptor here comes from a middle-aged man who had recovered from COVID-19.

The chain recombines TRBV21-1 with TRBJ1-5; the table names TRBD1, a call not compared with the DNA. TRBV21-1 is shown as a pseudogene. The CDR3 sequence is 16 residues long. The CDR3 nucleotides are TGTGCCAGCAGCAAAGGTAAAGGGGGACGAAGTCAGCCCCAGCATTTT. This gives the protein CASSKGKGGRSQPQHF.

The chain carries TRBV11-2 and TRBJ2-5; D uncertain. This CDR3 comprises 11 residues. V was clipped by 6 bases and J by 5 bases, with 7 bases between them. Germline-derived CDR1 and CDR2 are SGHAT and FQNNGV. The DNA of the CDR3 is TGTGCCAGCAGATTGAGGGAGACCCAGTACTTC. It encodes CASRLRETQYF.

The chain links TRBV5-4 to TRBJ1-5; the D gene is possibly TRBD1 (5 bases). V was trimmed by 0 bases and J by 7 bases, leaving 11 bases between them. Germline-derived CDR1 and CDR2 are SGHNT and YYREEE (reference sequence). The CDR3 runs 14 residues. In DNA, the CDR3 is TGTGCCAGCAGCTTGGGGGGCGGGGAACAGCCCCAGCATTTT. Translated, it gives CASSLGGGEQPQHF.

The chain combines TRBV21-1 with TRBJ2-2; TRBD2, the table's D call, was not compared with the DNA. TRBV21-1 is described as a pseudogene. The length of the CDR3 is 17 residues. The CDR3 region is CASSPQRDPQPGGELFF. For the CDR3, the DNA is TGTGCCAGCAGCCCCCAACGGGATCCGCAGCCTGGCGGGGAGCTGTTTTTT.

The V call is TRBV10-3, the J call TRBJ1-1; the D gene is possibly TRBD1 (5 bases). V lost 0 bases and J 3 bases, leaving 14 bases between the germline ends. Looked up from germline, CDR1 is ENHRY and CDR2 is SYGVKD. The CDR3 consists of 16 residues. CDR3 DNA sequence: TGTGCCATCAGTGAGTCGCGGGGGAGTTCGGACACTGAAGCTTTCTTT. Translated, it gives CAISESRGSSDTEAFF.